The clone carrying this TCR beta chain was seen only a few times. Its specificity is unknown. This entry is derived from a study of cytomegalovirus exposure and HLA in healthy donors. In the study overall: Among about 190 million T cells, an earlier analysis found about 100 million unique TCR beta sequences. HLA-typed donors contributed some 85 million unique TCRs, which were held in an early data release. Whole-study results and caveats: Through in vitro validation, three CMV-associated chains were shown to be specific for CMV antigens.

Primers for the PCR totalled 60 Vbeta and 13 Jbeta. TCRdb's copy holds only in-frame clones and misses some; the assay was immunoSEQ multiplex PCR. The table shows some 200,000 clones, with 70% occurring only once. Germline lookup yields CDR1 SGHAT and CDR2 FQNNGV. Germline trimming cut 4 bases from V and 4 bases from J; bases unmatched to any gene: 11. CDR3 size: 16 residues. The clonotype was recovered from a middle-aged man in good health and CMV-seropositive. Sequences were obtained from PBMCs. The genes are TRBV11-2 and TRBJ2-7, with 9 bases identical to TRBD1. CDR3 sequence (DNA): TGTGCCAGCAGCTCCACCGCCGGGACAGGGAAATACGAGCAGTACTTC. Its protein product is CASSSTAGTGKYEQYF.